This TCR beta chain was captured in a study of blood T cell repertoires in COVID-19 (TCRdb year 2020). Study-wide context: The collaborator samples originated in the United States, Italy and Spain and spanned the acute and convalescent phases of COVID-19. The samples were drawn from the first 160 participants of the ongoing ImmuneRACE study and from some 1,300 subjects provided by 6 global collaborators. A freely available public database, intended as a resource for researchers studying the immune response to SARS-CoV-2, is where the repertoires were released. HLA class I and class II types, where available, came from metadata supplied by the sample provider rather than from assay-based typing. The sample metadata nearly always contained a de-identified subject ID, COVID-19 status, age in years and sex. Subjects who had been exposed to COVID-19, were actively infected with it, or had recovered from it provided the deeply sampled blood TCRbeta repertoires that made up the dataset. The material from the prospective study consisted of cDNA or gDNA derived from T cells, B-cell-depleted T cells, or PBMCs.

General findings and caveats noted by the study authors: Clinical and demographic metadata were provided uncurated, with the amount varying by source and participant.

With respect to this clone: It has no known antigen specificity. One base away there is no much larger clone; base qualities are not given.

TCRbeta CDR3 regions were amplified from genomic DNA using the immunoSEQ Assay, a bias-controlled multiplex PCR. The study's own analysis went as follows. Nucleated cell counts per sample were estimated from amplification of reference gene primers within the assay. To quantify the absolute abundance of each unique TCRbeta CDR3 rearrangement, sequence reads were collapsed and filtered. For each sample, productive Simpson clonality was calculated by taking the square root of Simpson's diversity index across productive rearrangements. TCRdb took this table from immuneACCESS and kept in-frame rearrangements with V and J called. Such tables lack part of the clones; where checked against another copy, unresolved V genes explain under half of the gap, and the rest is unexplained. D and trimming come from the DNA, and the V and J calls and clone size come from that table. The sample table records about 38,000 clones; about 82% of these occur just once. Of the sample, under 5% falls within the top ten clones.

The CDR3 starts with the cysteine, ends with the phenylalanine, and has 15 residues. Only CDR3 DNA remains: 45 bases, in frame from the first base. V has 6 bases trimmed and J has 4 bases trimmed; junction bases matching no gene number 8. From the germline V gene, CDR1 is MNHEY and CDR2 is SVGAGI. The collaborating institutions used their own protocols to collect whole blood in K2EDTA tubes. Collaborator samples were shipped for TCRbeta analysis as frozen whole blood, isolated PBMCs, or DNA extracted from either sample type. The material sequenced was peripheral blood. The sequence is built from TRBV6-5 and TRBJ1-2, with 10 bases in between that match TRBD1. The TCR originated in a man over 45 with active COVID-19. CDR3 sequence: CASRAGQGRAYGYTF. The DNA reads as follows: TGTGCCAGCAGAGCGGGACAGGGGAGGGCCTATGGCTACACCTTC.